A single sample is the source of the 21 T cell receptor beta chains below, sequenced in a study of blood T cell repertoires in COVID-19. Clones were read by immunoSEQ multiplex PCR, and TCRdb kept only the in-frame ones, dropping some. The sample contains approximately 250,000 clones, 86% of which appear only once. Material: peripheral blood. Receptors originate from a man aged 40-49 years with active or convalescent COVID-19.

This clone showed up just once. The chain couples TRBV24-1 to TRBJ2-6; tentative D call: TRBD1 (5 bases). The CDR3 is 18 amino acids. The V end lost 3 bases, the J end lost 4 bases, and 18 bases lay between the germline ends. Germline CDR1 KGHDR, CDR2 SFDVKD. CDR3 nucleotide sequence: TGTGCCACCAGTGATGCTGACAAAGGGGAAGCAGGGGCCAACGTCCTGACTTTC. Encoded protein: CATSDADKGEAGANVLTF.

CDR3 bases: TGTGCCTGTCAACAGGCTGCGAATGAAAAACTGTTTTTT. Its translation is CACQQAANEKLFF. The chain links TRBV30 to TRBJ1-4, with D perhaps TRBD1 (5 bases). CDR1 and CDR2 (germline): GTSNPN, SVGIG (reference sequence). V shed 6 bases and J shed 5 bases, with 13 bases lying between them. The CDR3 is 13 residues long. Together with reference TRBV30 and TRBJ1-4, the CDR3 gives the full variable domain: SQTIHQWPATLVQPVGSPLSLECTVEGTSNPNLYWYRQAAGRGLQLLFYSVGIGQISSEVPQNLSASRPQDRQFILSSKKLLLSDSGFYLCACQQAANEKLFFGSGTQLSVL.

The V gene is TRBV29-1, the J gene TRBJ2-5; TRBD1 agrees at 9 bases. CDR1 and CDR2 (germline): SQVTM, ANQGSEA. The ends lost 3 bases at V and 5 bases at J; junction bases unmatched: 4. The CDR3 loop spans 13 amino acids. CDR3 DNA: TGCAGCGTTGACCGGGACAGGGTCGAGACCCAGTACTTC. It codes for CSVDRDRVETQYF. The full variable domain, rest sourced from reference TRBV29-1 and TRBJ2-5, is SAVISQKPSRDICQRGTSLTIQCQVDSQVTMMFWYRQQPGQSLTLIATANQGSEATYESGFVIDKFPISRPNLTFSTLTVSNMSPEDSSIYLCSVDRDRVETQYFGPGTRLLVL.

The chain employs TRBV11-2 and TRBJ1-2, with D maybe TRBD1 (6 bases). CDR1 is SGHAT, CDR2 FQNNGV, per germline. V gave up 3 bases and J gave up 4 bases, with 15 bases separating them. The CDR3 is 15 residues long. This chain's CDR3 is CASSFSGRGPYGYTF. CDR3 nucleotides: TGTGCCAGCAGCTTCTCTGGCAGGGGCCCCTATGGCTACACCTTC.

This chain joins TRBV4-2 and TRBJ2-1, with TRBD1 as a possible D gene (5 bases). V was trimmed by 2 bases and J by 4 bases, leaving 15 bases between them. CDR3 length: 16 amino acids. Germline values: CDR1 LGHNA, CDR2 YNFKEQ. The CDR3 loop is CASSQFPTDSYNEQFF. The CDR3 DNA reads TGTGCCAGCAGCCAATTTCCGACAGACTCTTACAATGAGCAGTTCTTC.

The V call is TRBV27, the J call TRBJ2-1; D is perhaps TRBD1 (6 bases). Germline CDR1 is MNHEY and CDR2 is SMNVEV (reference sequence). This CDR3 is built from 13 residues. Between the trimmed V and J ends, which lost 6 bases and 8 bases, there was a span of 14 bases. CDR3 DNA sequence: TGTGCCAGCAGCCCCACAGGGTACCATGAGCAGTTCTTC. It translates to CASSPTGYHEQFF.

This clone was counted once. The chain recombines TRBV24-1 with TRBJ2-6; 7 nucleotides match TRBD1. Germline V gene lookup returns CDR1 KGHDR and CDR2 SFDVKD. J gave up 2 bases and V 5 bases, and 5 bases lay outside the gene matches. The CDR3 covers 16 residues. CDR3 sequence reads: CATSAYRGTGANVLTF. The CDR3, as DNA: TGTGCCACCAGTGCCTACAGGGGAACTGGGGCCAACGTCCTGACTTTC.

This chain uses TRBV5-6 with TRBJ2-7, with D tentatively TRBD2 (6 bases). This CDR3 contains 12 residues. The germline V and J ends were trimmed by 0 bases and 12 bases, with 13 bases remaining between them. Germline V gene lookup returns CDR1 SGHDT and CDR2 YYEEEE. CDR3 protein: CASSLGRGKAYF. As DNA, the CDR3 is TGTGCCAGCAGCTTGGGTCGCGGGAAAGCGTACTTC.

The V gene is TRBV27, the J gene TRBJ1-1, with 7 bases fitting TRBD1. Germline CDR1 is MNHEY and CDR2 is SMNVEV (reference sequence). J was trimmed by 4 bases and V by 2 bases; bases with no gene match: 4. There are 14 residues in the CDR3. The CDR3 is CASSLGQGGTEAFF. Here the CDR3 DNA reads TGTGCCAGCAGTTTAGGGCAGGGGGGCACTGAAGCTTTCTTT.

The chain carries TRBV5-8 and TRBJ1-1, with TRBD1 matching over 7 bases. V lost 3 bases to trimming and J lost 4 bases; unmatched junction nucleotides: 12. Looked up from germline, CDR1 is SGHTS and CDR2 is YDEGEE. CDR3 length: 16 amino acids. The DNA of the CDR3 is TGTGCCAGCAGCTCGGGGGACAGATCGTTTGGCACTGAAGCTTTCTTT. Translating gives CASSSGDRSFGTEAFF.

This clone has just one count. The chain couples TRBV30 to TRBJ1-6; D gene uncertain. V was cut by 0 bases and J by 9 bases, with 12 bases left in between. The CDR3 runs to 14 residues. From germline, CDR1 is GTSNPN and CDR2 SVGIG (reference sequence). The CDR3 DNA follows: TGTGCCTGGAGTGTCGGGGTTGGTAGTTCACCCCTCCACTTT. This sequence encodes CAWSVGVGSSPLHF.

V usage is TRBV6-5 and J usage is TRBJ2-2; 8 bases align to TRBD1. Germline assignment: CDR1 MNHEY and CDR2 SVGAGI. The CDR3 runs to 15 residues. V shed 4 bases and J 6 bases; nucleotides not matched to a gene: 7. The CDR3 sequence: CASSSGQEWAGELFF. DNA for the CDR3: TGTGCCAGCAGTTCGGGACAGGAGTGGGCCGGGGAGCTGTTTTTT.

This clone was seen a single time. The CDR3 sequence: CASSLVSGTSRLETQYF. The DNA for the CDR3 is TGTGCCAGCAGCTTGGTATCGGGGACTAGTAGGTTAGAGACCCAGTACTTC. The rearrangement links TRBV5-4 to TRBJ2-5; TRBD2 aligns across 8 bases. CDR1 and CDR2 (germline): SGHNT, YYREEE (reference sequence). The ends lost 0 bases at V and 4 bases at J; junction bases unmatched: 11. This CDR3 region has 17 residues.

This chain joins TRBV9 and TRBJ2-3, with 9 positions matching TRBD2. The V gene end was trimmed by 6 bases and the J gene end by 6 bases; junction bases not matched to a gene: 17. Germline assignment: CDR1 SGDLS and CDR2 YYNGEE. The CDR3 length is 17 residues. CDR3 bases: TGTGCCAGCACCTTTTTCCCCTCTAGCGGGGCGGTTGATACGCAGTATTTT. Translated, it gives CASTFFPSSGAVDTQYF.

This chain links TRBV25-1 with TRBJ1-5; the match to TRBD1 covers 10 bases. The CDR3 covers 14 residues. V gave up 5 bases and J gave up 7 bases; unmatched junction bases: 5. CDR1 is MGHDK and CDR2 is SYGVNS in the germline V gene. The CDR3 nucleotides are TGTGCCAGCAGTAAGGGACAGGGGAGGCAGCCCCAGCATTTT. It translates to CASSKGQGRQPQHF.

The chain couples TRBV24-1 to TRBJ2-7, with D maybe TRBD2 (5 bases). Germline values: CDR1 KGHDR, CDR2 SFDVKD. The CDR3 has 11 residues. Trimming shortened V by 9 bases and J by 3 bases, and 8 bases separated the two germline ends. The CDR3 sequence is CATEDFYEQYF. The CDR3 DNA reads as TGTGCCACCGAGGACTTCTACGAGCAGTACTTC.

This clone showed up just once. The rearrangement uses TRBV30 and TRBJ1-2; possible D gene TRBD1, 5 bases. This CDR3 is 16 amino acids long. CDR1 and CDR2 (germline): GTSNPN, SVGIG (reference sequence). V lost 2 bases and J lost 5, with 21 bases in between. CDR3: CAWSQSPGTSGYGYTF. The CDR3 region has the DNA TGTGCCTGGAGTCAATCCCCCGGGACTTCGGGGTATGGCTACACCTTC.

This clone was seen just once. CDR3 nucleotide sequence: TGTGCCAGCAGTTTATCGGGGGACAGGGCCCATACGCAGTATTTT. Encoded protein: CASSLSGDRAHTQYF. The chain carries TRBV28 and TRBJ2-3; TRBD1 matches at 9 bases. Looked up from germline, CDR1 is MDHEN and CDR2 is SYDVKM. Trimming cost V 1 base and J 7 bases; bases outside gene matches: 6. The CDR3 consists of 15 residues.

The CDR3 DNA reads TGTGCCAGTAGTATAGCCCCCCCGGGGACTGAAGCTTTCTTT. It is translated as CASSIAPPGTEAFF. The V call is TRBV19, the J call TRBJ1-1; D not certain. Between the trimmed V and J ends, which lost 1 base and 5 bases, there was a span of 11 bases. This CDR3 spans 14 amino acids. In germline, CDR1 is LNHDA, CDR2 SQIVND (reference sequence). The complete variable domain, with remaining parts taken from reference TRBV19 and TRBJ1-1, reads DGGITQSPKYLFRKEGQNVTLSCEQNLNHDAMYWYRQDPGQGLRLIYYSQIVNDFQKGDIAEGYSVSREKKESFPLTVTSAQKNPTAFYLCASSIAPPGTEAFFGQGTRLTVV.

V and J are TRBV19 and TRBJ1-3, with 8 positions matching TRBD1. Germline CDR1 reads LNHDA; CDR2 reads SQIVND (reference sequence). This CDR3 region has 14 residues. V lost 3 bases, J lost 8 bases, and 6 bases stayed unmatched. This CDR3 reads CASSMTGEGDTIYF. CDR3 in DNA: TGTGCCAGTAGTATGACAGGGGAAGGGGACACCATATATTTT.

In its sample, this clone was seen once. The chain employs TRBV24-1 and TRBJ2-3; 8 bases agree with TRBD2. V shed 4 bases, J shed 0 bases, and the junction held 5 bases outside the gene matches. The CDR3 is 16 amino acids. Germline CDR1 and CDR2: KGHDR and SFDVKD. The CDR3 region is CATSDIAGTSTDTQYF. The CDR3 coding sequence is TGTGCCACCAGTGACATAGCGGGAACTAGCACAGATACGCAGTATTTT.